This T cell receptor (beta chain) was profiled in a study of blood T cell repertoires in COVID-19. As for the study in general: Samples of COVID-19 (acute and convalescent) were obtained from the United States, Italy and Spain. Sources were T cells, B-cell-depleted T cells, or PBMCs; the material itself was cDNA or gDNA.

Original processing methods: Estimated nucleated cell counts came from reference gene primer amplification. Repertoires were generated with immunoSEQ multiplex PCR, while TCRdb's copy carries only in-frame clones and drops some. The D gene and trimming were derived from the DNA, and the V and J assignments and clone size from that table. Here the sample spans around 160,000 clones, about 89% being singletons. Sequenced material: peripheral blood. The sequence was collected from a man between 60 and 75 years old with acute or convalescent COVID-19.

In nucleotides, the CDR3 is TGTGCCAGCAGCGCCAGACAGGGAATAACCTACAATGAGCAGTTCTTC. Encoded protein: CASSARQGITYNEQFF. The V gene is TRBV7-8, the J gene TRBJ2-1, with TRBD1 matching 7 bases. Germline CDR1 is SGHVS and CDR2 is FQNEAQ. The V and J ends lost 5 bases and 2 bases, in that order; junction bases with no gene match: 9. The CDR3 extends over 16 amino acids.